Presented here are 2 T cell receptor beta chains from one specimen sequenced in a study of blood T cell repertoires in COVID-19. The method was immunoSEQ multiplex PCR; TCRdb's version includes in-frame clones alone and lacks a portion of them. The sample includes roughly 480,000 clones, 89% of them seen just once. Material for sequencing was peripheral blood. These receptors were taken from a young man with COVID-19, enrolled during active disease.

The gene calls are TRBV5-1 and TRBJ2-7, with 7 bases matching TRBD1. There are 15 residues in the CDR3. The ends lost 4 bases at V and 4 bases at J; junction bases unmatched: 11. The germline V gene has CDR1 SGHRS and CDR2 YFSETQ. CDR3 protein: CASSPLETGKYEQYF. Here the CDR3 DNA reads TGCGCCAGCAGCCCACTCGAGACAGGGAAGTACGAGCAGTACTTC.

The rearrangement joins TRBV6-4 to TRBJ1-5; 9 positions match TRBD1. This CDR3 is built from 17 residues. Per germline, CDR1 MRHNA and CDR2 SNTAGT. V dropped 1 base and J dropped 1; count of bases not matched to a gene: 5. The CDR3 loop reads CASSDLTGGQSNQPQHF. In DNA form, the CDR3 reads TGTGCCAGCAGTGACTTGACAGGGGGTCAGAGCAATCAGCCCCAGCATTTT.